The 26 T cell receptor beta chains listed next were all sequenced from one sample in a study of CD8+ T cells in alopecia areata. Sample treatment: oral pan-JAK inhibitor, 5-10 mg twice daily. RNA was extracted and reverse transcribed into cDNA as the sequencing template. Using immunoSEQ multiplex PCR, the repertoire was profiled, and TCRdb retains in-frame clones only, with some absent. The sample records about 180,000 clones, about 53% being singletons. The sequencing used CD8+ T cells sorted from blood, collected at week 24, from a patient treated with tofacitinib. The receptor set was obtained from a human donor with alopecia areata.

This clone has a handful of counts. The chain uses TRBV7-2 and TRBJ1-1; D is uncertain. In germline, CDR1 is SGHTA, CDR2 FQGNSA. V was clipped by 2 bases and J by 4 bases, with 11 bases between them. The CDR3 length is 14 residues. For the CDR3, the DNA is TGTGCCAGCAGCTTAAGCCAGGCCGGCACTGAAGCTTTCTTT. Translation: CASSLSQAGTEAFF. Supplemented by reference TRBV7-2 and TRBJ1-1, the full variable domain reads GAGVSQSPSNKVTEKGKDVELRCDPISGHTALYWYRQSLGQGLEFLIYFQGNSAPDKSGLPSDRFSAERTGGSVSTLTIQRTQQEDSAVYLCASSLSQAGTEAFFGQGTRLTVV.

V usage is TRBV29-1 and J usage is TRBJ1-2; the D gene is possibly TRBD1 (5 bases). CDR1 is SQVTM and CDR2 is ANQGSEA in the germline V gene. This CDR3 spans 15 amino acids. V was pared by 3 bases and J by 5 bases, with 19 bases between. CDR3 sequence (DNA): TGCAGCGTTGATTCGGGTCCCGGGGACGAGTATGGCTACACCTTC. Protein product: CSVDSGPGDEYGYTF.

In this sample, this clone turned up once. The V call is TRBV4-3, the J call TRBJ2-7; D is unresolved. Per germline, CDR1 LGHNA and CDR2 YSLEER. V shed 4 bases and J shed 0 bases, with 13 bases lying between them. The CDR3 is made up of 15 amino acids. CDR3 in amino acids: CASSLRRVPSYEQYF. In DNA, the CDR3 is TGCGCCAGCAGCCTCCGGCGCGTCCCCTCCTACGAGCAGTACTTC.

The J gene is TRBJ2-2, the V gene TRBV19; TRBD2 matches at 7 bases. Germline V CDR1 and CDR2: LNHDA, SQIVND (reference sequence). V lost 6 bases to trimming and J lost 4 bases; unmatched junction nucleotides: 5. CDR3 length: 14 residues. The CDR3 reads CASSQSGGTGELFF. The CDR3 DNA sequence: TGTGCCAGTAGCCAATCGGGGGGCACCGGGGAGCTGTTTTTT. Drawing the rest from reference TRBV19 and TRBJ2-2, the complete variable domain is DGGITQSPKYLFRKEGQNVTLSCEQNLNHDAMYWYRQDPGQGLRLIYYSQIVNDFQKGDIAEGYSVSREKKESFPLTVTSAQKNPTAFYLCASSQSGGTGELFFGEGSRLTVL.

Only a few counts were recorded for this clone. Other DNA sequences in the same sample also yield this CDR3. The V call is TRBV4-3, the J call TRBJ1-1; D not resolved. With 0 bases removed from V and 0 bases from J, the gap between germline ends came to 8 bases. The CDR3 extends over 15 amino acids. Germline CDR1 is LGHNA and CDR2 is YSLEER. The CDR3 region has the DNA TGCGCCAGCAGCCAAGATTCCGGGATGAACACTGAAGCTTTCTTT. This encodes CASSQDSGMNTEAFF.

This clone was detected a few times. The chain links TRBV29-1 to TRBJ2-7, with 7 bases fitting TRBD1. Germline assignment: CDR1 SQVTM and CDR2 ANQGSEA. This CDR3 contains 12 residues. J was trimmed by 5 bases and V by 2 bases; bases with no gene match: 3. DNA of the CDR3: TGCAGCGTTGAACACAGGGGAGACGAGCAGTACTTC. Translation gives CSVEHRGDEQYF.

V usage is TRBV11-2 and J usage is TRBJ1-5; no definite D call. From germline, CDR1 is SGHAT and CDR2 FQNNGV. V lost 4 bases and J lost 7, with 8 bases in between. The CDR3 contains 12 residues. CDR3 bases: TGTGCCAGCAGCTCTAGAAACCAGCCCCAGCATTTT. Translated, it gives CASSSRNQPQHF.

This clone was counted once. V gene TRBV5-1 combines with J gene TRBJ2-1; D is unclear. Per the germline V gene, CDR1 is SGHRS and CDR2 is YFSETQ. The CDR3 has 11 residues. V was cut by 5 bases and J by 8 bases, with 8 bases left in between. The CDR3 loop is CASRLSDEQFF. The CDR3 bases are TGCGCCAGCAGATTATCCGATGAGCAGTTCTTC.

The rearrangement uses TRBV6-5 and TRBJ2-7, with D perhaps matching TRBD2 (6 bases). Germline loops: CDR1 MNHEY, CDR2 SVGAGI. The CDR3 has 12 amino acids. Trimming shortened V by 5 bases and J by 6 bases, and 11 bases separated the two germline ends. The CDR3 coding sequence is TGTGCCAGCAGTCCTGGGGGGACCGAGCAGTACTTC. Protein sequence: CASSPGGTEQYF.

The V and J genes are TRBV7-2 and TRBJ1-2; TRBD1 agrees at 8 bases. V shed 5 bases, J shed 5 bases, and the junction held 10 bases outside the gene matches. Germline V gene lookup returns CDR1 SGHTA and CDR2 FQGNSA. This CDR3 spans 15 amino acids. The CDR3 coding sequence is TGTGCCAGCAGCCCATCCGGGACAGGAGGATATGGCTACACCTTC. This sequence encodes CASSPSGTGGYGYTF.

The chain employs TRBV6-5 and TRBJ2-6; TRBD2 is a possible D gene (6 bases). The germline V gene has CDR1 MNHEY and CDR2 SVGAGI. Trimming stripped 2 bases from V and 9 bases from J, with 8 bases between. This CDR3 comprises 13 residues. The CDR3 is CASSYPGDNVLTF. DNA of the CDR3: TGTGCCAGCAGTTACCCGGGAGACAACGTCCTGACTTTC.

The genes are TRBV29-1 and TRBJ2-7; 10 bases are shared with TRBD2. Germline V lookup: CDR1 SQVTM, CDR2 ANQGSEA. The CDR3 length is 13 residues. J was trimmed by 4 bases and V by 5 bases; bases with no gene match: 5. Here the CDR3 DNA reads TGCAGCGTTCAACTAGCGGGGAAGTACGAGCAGTACTTC. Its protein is CSVQLAGKYEQYF.

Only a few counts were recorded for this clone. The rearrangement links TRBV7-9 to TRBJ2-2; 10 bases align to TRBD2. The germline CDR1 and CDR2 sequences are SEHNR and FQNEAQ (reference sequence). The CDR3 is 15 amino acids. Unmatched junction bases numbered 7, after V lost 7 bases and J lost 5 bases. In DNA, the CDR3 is TGTGCCAGCACCGGGCTAGCGGGGGATACCGGGGAGCTGTTTTTT. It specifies CASTGLAGDTGELFF.

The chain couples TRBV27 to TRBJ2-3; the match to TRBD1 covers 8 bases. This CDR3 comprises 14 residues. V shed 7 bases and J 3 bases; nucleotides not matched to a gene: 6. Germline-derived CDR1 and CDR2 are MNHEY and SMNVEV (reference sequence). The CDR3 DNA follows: TGTGCCAGCACGACAGGGGATGATACAGATACGCAGTATTTT. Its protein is CASTTGDDTDTQYF.

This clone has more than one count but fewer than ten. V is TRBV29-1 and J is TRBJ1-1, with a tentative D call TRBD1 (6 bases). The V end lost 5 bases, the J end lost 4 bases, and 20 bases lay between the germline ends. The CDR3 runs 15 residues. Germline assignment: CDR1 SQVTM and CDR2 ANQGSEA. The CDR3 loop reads CSVLGLGQSGTEAFF. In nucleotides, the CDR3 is TGCAGCGTTCTCGGACTCGGACAGTCAGGCACTGAAGCTTTCTTT. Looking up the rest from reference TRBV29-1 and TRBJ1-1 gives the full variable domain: SAVISQKPSRDICQRGTSLTIQCQVDSQVTMMFWYRQQPGQSLTLIATANQGSEATYESGFVIDKFPISRPNLTFSTLTVSNMSPEDSSIYLCSVLGLGQSGTEAFFGQGTRLTVV.

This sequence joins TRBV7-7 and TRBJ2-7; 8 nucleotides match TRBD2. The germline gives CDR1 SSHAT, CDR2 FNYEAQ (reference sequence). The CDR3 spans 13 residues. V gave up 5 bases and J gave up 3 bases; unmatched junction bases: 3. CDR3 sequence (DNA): TGTGCCAGCAGCCCGGGGGGGAGCTACGAGCAGTACTTC. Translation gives CASSPGGSYEQYF.

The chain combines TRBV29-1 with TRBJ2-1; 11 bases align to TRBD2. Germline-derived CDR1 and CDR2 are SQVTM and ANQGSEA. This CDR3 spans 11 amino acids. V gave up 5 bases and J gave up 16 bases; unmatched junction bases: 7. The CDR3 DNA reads TGCAGCGTTCTAGCGGGGGGATTATATTTCTTC. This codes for CSVLAGGLYFF.

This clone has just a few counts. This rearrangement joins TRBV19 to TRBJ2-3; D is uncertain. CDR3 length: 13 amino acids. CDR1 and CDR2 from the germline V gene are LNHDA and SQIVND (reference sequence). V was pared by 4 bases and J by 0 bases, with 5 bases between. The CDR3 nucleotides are TGTGCCAGTAGTACTAAAAGCACAGATACGCAGTATTTT. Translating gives CASSTKSTDTQYF.

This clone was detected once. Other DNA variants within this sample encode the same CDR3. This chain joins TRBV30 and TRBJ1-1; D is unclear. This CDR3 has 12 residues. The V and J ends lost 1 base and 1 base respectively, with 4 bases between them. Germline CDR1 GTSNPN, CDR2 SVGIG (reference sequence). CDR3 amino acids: CAWSASNTEAFF. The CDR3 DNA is TGTGCCTGGAGTGCTTCGAACACTGAAGCTTTCTTT.

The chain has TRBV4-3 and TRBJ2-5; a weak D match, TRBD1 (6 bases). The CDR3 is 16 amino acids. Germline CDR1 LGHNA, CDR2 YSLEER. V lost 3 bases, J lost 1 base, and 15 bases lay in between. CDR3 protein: CASSQSQTGVQETQYF. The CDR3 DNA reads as TGCGCCAGCAGCCAGTCCCAGACAGGCGTCCAAGAGACCCAGTACTTC.

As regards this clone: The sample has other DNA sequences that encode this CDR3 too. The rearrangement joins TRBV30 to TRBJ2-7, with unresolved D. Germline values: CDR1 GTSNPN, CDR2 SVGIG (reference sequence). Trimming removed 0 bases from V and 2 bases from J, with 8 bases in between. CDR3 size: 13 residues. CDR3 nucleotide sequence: TGTGCCTGGAGTGTCGGGCAGGCCTACGAGCAGTACTTC. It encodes CAWSVGQAYEQYF.

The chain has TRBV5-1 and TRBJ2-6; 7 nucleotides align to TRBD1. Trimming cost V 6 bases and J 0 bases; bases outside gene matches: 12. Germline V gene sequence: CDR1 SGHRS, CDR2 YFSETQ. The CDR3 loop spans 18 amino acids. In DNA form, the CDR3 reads TGCGCCAGCACCGGCACGGACAGGCCGTCCTCTGGGGCCAACGTCCTGACTTTC. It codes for CASTGTDRPSSGANVLTF.

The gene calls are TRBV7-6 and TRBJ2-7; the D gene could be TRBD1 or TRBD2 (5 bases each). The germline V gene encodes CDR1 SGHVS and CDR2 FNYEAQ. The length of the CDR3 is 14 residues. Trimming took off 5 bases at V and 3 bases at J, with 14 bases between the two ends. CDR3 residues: CASSTRDEFYEQYF. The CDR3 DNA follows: TGTGCCAGCAGCACCCGGGACGAGTTCTACGAGCAGTACTTC.

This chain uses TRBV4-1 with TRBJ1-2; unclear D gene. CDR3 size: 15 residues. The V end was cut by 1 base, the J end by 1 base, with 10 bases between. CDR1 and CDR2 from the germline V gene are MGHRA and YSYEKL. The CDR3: CASSQVSRNNYGYTF. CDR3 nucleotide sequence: TGCGCCAGCAGCCAAGTATCCCGGAATAACTATGGCTACACCTTC.

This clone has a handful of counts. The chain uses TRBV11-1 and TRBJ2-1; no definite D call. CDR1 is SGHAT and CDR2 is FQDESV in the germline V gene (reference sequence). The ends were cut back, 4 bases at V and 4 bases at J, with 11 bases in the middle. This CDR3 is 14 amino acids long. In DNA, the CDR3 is TGTGCCAGCAGCTGGATCGAGGCATACAATGAGCAGTTCTTC. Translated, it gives CASSWIEAYNEQFF.

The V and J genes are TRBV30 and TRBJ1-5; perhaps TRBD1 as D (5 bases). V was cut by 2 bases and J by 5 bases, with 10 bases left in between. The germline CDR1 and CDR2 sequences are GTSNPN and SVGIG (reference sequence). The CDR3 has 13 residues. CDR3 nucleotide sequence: TGTGCCTGGAGTAGGGGTCAATATCAGCCCCAGCATTTT. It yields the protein CAWSRGQYQPQHF.